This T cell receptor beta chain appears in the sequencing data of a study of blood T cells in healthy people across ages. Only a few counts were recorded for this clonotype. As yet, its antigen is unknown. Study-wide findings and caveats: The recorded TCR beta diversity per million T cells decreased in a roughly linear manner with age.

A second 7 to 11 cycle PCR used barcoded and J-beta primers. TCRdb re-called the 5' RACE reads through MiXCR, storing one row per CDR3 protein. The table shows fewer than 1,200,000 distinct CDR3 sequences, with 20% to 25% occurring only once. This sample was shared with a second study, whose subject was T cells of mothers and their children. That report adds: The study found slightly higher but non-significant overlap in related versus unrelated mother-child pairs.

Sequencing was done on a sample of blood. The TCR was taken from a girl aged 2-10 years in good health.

CDR3 DNA: TGTGCCAGCAGCCTATGGGAACAGGGAGGTGAAAAACTGTTTTTT. Protein sequence: CASSLWEQGGEKLFF. The rearrangement uses TRBV7-6 and TRBJ1-4, with D possibly matching TRBD1 (6 bases). V dropped 5 bases and J dropped 7 bases, with 17 bases sitting between them. This CDR3 is 15 amino acids long. Germline V gives CDR1 SGHVS, CDR2 FNYEAQ.